This T cell receptor (beta chain) emerged from a study of blood T cell repertoires in COVID-19. For the study at large: There were acute and convalescent COVID-19 samples, and they came from the United States, Italy and Spain. PBMCs, B-cell-depleted T cells, or T cells provided the cDNA or gDNA that made up the material.

As handled by the study authors: Reference gene primer amplification gave estimated nucleated cell counts. TCRdb keeps only in-frame clones here, not all; method: immunoSEQ multiplex PCR. D and trimming come from the DNA, and the V and J calls and clone size come from that table. The table lists approximately 170,000 clones, around nine tenths of them singletons. The CDR3 is made up of 13 amino acids. V was cut by 4 bases and J by 6 bases, with 12 bases left in between. Germline V lookup: CDR1 LNHDA, CDR2 SQIVND (reference sequence). The specimen was peripheral blood. V and J are TRBV19 and TRBJ1-1; a weak D match, TRBD1 (6 bases). This clonotype was obtained from a man aged 25 to 45 with acute or convalescent COVID-19. CDR3 DNA sequence: TGTGCCAGTAGTACGGACAGAGGGGCTGAAGCTTTCTTT. Its protein product is CASSTDRGAEAFF.